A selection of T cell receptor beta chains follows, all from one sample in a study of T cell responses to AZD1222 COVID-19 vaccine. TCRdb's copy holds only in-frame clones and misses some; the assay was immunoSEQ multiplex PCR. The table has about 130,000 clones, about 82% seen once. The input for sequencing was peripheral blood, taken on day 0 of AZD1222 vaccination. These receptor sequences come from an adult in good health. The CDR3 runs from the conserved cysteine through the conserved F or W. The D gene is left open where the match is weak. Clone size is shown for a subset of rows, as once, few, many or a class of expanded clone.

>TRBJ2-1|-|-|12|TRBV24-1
TGTGCCACCAGTCCCCGGGACGGGAAGCAGTTCTTC
CATSPRDGKQFF
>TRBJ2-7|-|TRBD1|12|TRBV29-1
TGCAGCGCTAGGACAGGGGGCTACGAGCAGTACTTC
CSARTGGYEQYF
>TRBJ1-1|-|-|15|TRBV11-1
TGTGCCAGCAGCAGTTTTGGCAGTTCGAACACTGAAGCTTTCTTT
CASSSFGSSNTEAFF
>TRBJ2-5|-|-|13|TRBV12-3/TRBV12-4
TGTGCCAGCAGCCCGGGGCTACAAGAGACCCAGTACTTC
CASSPGLQETQYF
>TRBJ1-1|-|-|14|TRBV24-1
TGTGCCACCAGCTCAGGGGATTCAGACACTGAAGCTTTCTTT
CATSSGDSDTEAFF
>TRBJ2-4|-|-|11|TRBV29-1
TGCAGCGCCGCAACCCAGGACATTCAGTACTTC
CSAATQDIQYF
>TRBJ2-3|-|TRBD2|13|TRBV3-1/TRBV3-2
TGTGCCAGCGGTTTAGCGGGAGTGGATACGCAGTATTTT
CASGLAGVDTQYF
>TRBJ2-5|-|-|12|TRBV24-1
TGTGCCACCAGTGATTTCGGGGAGACCCAGTACTTC
CATSDFGETQYF
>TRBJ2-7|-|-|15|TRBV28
TGTGCCAGCAGTTCCACGCGGGGGCGGTACTACGAGCAGTACTTC
CASSSTRGRYYEQYF
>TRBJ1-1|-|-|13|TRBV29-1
TGCAGCGTTGCCGCCCCCATGACCACTGAAGCTTTCTTT
CSVAAPMTTEAFF
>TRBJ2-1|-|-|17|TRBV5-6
TGTGCCAGCACCAAGATTTCCCTGCGGGACACTTACAATGAGCAGTTCTTC
CASTKISLRDTYNEQFF
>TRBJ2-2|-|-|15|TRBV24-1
TGTGCCACCAGTGATTTCCCGACTAGCACCGGGGAGCTGTTTTTT
CATSDFPTSTGELFF
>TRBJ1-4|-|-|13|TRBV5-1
TGCGCCAGCAGCTTGGTCCGGCAGGAAAAACTGTTTTTT
CASSLVRQEKLFF
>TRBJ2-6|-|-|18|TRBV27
TGTGCCAGCAGTTCCCGCCAGGGGGGACGACGATTATCCAACGTCCTGACTTTC
CASSSRQGGRRLSNVLTF
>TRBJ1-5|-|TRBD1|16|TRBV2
TGTGCCAGCAGGACCCAGCCGCAGGGGGATGATCAGCCCCAGCATTTT
CASRTQPQGDDQPQHF
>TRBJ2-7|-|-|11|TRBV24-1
TGTGCCACCAGACAGGGTAACGAGCAGTACTTC
CATRQGNEQYF
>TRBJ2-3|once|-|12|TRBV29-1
TGCAGCGCCAAAAGGAGGCAAGATACGCAGTATTTT
CSAKRRQDTQYF
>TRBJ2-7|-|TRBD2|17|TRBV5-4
TGTGCCAGCAGTTGGGGGAGTTCGGCTAGCGGGATCTACGAGCAGTACTTC
CASSWGSSASGIYEQYF
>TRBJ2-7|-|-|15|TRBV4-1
TGCGCCAGCAGCCAAGACCAGGACACCACCTACGAGCAGTACTTC
CASSQDQDTTYEQYF
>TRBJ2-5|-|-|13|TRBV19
TGTGCCATAGGACAGCACGGAGGGGAGACCCAGTACTTC
CAIGQHGGETQYF
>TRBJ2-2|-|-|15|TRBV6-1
TGTGCCAGCAGTGAACTAGCACGTGCCACCGGGGAGCTGTTTTTT
CASSELARATGELFF
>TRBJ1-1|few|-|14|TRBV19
TGTGCCAGTAGTATACAGCACGCGAACACTGAAGCTTTCTTT
CASSIQHANTEAFF